This T cell receptor beta chain originates from a study of CD8+ T cells in alopecia areata. About this clone: Its target is not known.

Investigators sorted PBMCs to obtain both CD4+ and CD8+ T cells. The sequencing template was cDNA reverse transcribed from extracted RNA. This table comes from immunoSEQ multiplex PCR, and its TCRdb copy is limited to in-frame clones, with some not included. The sample has 150,000 to 200,000 clones; 67% are singletons. Study-level results: In patients, TCRs were shared less clearly than in mice, and HLA may possibly be involved. Clonality in lesional scalp, especially alopecia totalis/universalis, exceeded that of normal scalp.

Trimming at V came to 5 bases and at J to 3 bases, leaving 10 bases not matched to a gene. Germline values: CDR1 MNHEY, CDR2 SMNVEV (reference sequence). The CDR3 loop spans 17 amino acids. The TCR originated in a human donor with alopecia areata. The sequencing here drew on CD8+ T cells sorted from blood, taken at week 0. V and J are TRBV27 and TRBJ2-5, with 12 bases fitting TRBD1. CDR3 protein: CASSEVVGQGAEETQYF. The CDR3 coding sequence is TGTGCCAGCAGTGAGGTTGTGGGACAGGGGGCCGAAGAGACCCAGTACTTC.